Listed below are T cell receptor beta chains from one sample, sequenced in a study of patients and donors after allogeneic stem cell transplantation. TCRdb ran MiXCR on the RT-PCR reads and lists one entry per CDR3 protein. Counted here are about a million distinct CDR3 sequences, under 20% occurring once; the ten biggest clones make up roughly 6.4%. The sequenced sample consisted of blood, either unsorted or a sorted T cell fraction (not recorded which). The receptor set was obtained from a human donor who was either an allogeneic HSCT recipient or a stem cell or donor lymphocyte infusion donor (not recorded which). It is not recorded whose cells these are; they may come from a transplant donor. The CDR3 runs from the conserved cysteine through the conserved F or W. The D gene is left open where the match is weak.

j_gene	v_gene	d_gene	CDR3aa
TRBJ2-7	TRBV4-3	TRBD1	CASSQATGSYEQYF
TRBJ1-2	TRBV25-1	-	CASSDPNLYGYTF
TRBJ2-1	TRBV27	TRBD1	CASSSRTGRDEQFF
TRBJ2-7	TRBV6-1	-	CASSQFRVGNEQYF
TRBJ2-7	TRBV12-5	-	CASGLNKYEQYF
TRBJ2-2	TRBV12-3/TRBV12-4	-	CASAAPWLTGELFF
TRBJ2-5	TRBV5-1	-	CASSVEYQETQYF
TRBJ1-5	TRBV20-1	-	CSALRGGRISNQPQHF
TRBJ2-7	TRBV19	-	CASSIRGAQSYEQYF
TRBJ2-2	TRBV30	TRBD2	CAWSVWRGGHGGELFF
TRBJ2-3	TRBV24-1	TRBD2	CATSDRRLREDGTDTQYF
TRBJ2-4	TRBV4-1	TRBD2	CASSQDHFGTSAGIQYF
TRBJ2-2	TRBV6-1	TRBD2	CASRPPGLGGTGELFF
TRBJ2-7	TRBV5-6	TRBD2	CASSLGGLTTSGGYEQYF
TRBJ2-1	TRBV5-1	TRBD1	CASSLDRLNEQFF
TRBJ1-3	TRBV3-1	-	CASSPRPAGATIYF
TRBJ1-4	TRBV24-1	-	CATSDSGPTGELFF
TRBJ2-5	TRBV12-3/TRBV12-4	-	CASSLRQNQETQYF
TRBJ2-7	TRBV5-8	TRBD2	CASSLVSGGPIEQYF
TRBJ2-3	TRBV7-9	-	CASSLDLVGDTQYF
TRBJ2-1	TRBV18	-	CASSTQPGVDYNEQFF
TRBJ1-6	TRBV5-1	-	CASSLAGNPDSPLHF
TRBJ2-2	TRBV6-5	-	CASSYTVTGELFF
TRBJ1-1	TRBV12-3/TRBV12-4	-	CASSLRGGWTEAFF
TRBJ2-2	TRBV6-5	TRBD2	CASSSLAGGSGELFF
TRBJ2-3	TRBV29-1	-	CSVGPRIATDTQYF
TRBJ1-6	TRBV12-3/TRBV12-4	-	CASSWRGFGSPLHF
TRBJ2-5	TRBV19	-	CASSIRQKETQYF
TRBJ2-5	TRBV3-1	-	CASSLGRVLETQYF
TRBJ2-1	TRBV5-1	-	CASSRTTSSYNEQFF
TRBJ1-1	TRBV6-5	-	CASSYSMSTTEAFF
TRBJ2-7	TRBV5-1	TRBD2	CASSLEPAGGNEQYF
TRBJ2-5	TRBV4-2	-	CASSQGTGGSGGAWETQYF
TRBJ1-1	TRBV5-1	-	CASSRWGPMNTEAFF
TRBJ1-1	TRBV29-1	-	CSVSDSSGTEAFF
TRBJ2-7	TRBV5-1	-	CASSLLEGPFYEQYF
TRBJ1-2	TRBV5-6	-	CASSEGTPKPNYGYTF
TRBJ2-1	TRBV6-2/TRBV6-3	TRBD2	CASSMDSGGGHEQFF
TRBJ2-1	TRBV4-3	TRBD2	CASSLRRGALWQFF
TRBJ1-1	TRBV12-3/TRBV12-4	-	CASSGQGIAETFF
TRBJ1-1	TRBV13	-	CASSRERTEAFF
TRBJ1-6	TRBV20-1	TRBD1	CSARDPRDRGSYNSPLHF
TRBJ1-2	TRBV12-3/TRBV12-4	-	CASSFRGRNYGYTF
TRBJ2-7	TRBV20-1	-	CSARATADPYEQYF
TRBJ2-3	TRBV20-1	-	CSAPLLARGPDTQYF
TRBJ2-6	TRBV14	-	CASSQGSGAAGANVLTF
TRBJ1-4	TRBV6-1	-	CASRRRTAGEKLFF
TRBJ2-7	TRBV6-1	-	CASKAVQGNYEQYF
TRBJ2-1	TRBV5-1	-	CASSLVGGESYNEQFF
TRBJ2-5	TRBV9	TRBD2	CASTPLGGGARETQYF
TRBJ1-1	TRBV9	TRBD1	CASSTGQKMNTEAFF